The 25 T cell receptor beta chains below all came from one sample that was sequenced in a study of Ad26.COV2.S vaccination and SARS-CoV-2 variants. Indicated treatment: roughly 18 received Ad26.COV2.S at low or high dose, single or two shots; several received placebo; per-sample allocation not given. Repertoires come from day 63 after the first vaccine or placebo injection. Generated by immunoSEQ multiplex PCR, the TCRdb table keeps only in-frame clones and is missing some. The sample has a few hundred thousand clones; around 86% are singletons. The sequencing here drew on peripheral blood, taken in a trial of Ad26.COV2.S vaccine versus placebo. The receptors were sampled from a person aged 18 to 59 who received the Ad26.COV2.S COVID-19 vaccine or a placebo.

The chain links TRBV19 to TRBJ2-3, with 14 positions matching TRBD2. Unmatched junction bases numbered 9, after V lost 4 bases and J lost 0 bases. The length of the CDR3 is 19 residues. Germline V lookup: CDR1 LNHDA, CDR2 SQIVND (reference sequence). The CDR3 region has the DNA TGTGCCAGTAGTACTCGCCAAGGACTAGCGGGGGGTAGCACAGATACGCAGTATTTT. Residues: CASSTRQGLAGGSTDTQYF. The full variable domain, completed using reference TRBV19 and TRBJ2-3, is DGGITQSPKYLFRKEGQNVTLSCEQNLNHDAMYWYRQDPGQGLRLIYYSQIVNDFQKGDIAEGYSVSREKKESFPLTVTSAQKNPTAFYLCASSTRQGLAGGSTDTQYFGPGTRLTVL.

This chain joins TRBV4-2 and TRBJ2-5, with 11 bases aligning to TRBD2. Germline CDR1 is LGHNA and CDR2 is YNFKEQ. CDR3 size: 18 residues. V lost 3 bases and J lost 1; bases outside the gene matches: 10. The CDR3 reads CASSHTGTSGGPQETQYF. For the CDR3, the DNA is TGTGCCAGCAGCCACACCGGGACTAGCGGCGGACCCCAAGAGACCCAGTACTTC.

This clone was detected once. This specimen includes other DNA sequences encoding the same CDR3. This chain links TRBV7-2 with TRBJ1-5; TRBD1 might be the D (5 bases). Per germline, CDR1 SGHTA and CDR2 FQGNSA. V lost 1 base to trimming and J lost 0 bases, with 7 bases between them. The CDR3 has 15 residues. The CDR3 DNA is TGTGCCAGCAGCTTAGGGGGGTATAGCAATCAGCCCCAGCATTTT. It encodes CASSLGGYSNQPQHF. Supplemented by reference TRBV7-2 and TRBJ1-5, the full variable domain reads GAGVSQSPSNKVTEKGKDVELRCDPISGHTALYWYRQSLGQGLEFLIYFQGNSAPDKSGLPSDRFSAERTGGSVSTLTIQRTQQEDSAVYLCASSLGGYSNQPQHFGDGTRLSIL.

The V call is TRBV5-4, the J call TRBJ2-2, with 7 bases lining up with TRBD2. The J segment lost 12 bases and the V segment lost 4 bases, leaving 6 bases of the junction unmatched. CDR3 length equals 12 residues. Germline CDR1 SGHNT, CDR2 YYREEE (reference sequence). The CDR3 DNA sequence: TGTGCCAGCAGCGAATGGGAGGGAAAGCTGTTTTTT. It translates to CASSEWEGKLFF.

The chain recombines TRBV6-5 with TRBJ1-5; 10 bases are shared with TRBD1. The germline CDR1 and CDR2 sequences are MNHEY and SVGAGI. Trimming took 6 bases from V and 2 from J; bases not matched to a gene: 1. The CDR3 extends over 14 amino acids. In nucleotides, the CDR3 is TGTGCCAGCAGAGGACAGGGGGGCAATCAGCCCCAGCATTTT. Its translation: CASRGQGGNQPQHF.

The chain employs TRBV6-1 and TRBJ2-1; a weak D match, TRBD2 (6 bases). Germline lookup yields CDR1 MNHNS and CDR2 SASEGT. V gave up 3 bases and J gave up 0 bases, with 12 bases separating them. This CDR3 spans 16 amino acids. The CDR3 spells CASSDRMRDSYNEQFF. CDR3 DNA: TGTGCCAGCAGTGACCGTATGCGGGACTCCTACAATGAGCAGTTCTTC.

This sequence joins TRBV10-3 and TRBJ1-1, with a possible D match to TRBD1 (6 bases). V lost 4 bases and J 1 base, leaving 10 bases between the germline ends. Germline CDR1 reads ENHRY; CDR2 reads SYGVKD. This CDR3 is 14 amino acids long. The CDR3 nucleotides read TGTGCCATCAGTGCCACGGGACAGAACACTGAAGCTTTCTTT. It codes for CAISATGQNTEAFF.

The chain has TRBV9 and TRBJ2-1; perhaps TRBD2 as D (7 bases). Germline V gene lookup returns CDR1 SGDLS and CDR2 YYNGEE. Between the trimmed V and J ends, which lost 4 bases and 9 bases, there was a span of 23 bases. There are 16 residues in the CDR3. The CDR3 nucleotides read TGTGCCAGCAGCCCAGTTGGGGGGGGCTTAAAGAGTGAGCAGTTCTTC. Translation gives CASSPVGGGLKSEQFF.

V and J are TRBV6-5 and TRBJ1-6; no clear D. The CDR3 length is 13 residues. Germline V lookup: CDR1 MNHEY, CDR2 SVGAGI. The germline V and J ends were trimmed by 4 bases and 3 bases, with 4 bases remaining between them. CDR3 nucleotides: TGTGCCAGCAGTTCGGGCTATAATTCACCCCTCCACTTT. It yields the protein CASSSGYNSPLHF.

V is TRBV2 and J is TRBJ2-6, with TRBD1 matching 9 bases. The CDR3 has 20 amino acids. Trimming cost V 1 base and J 1 base; bases outside gene matches: 11. Germline V lookup: CDR1 SNHLY, CDR2 FYNNEI. The CDR3 region is CASSEVMPGQGISGANVLTF. Here the CDR3 DNA reads TGTGCCAGCAGTGAAGTGATGCCGGGACAGGGAATTTCTGGGGCCAACGTCCTGACTTTC. Combining the CDR3 with reference TRBV2 and TRBJ2-6 gives the whole variable domain EPEVTQTPSHQVTQMGQEVILRCVPISNHLYFYWYRQILGQKVEFLVSFYNNEISEKSEIFDDQFSVERPDGSNFTLKIRSTKLEDSAMYFCASSEVMPGQGISGANVLTFGAGSRLTVL.

This clone has a single count. The rearrangement links TRBV25-1 to TRBJ2-5; TRBD2 agrees at 11 bases. The CDR3 contains 17 residues. Trimming took 6 bases from V and 2 from J; bases not matched to a gene: 11. Germline CDR1 is MGHDK and CDR2 is SYGVNS. The CDR3 here is CASSQEGLAERQETQYF. The CDR3 DNA sequence: TGTGCCAGCAGCCAAGAGGGACTAGCGGAGCGACAAGAGACCCAGTACTTC.

This rearrangement joins TRBV30 to TRBJ1-5; 7 nucleotides align to TRBD1. CDR1 is GTSNPN, CDR2 SVGIG, per germline (reference sequence). Trimming took 2 bases from V and 11 from J; bases not matched to a gene: 9. The CDR3 has 13 residues. CDR3 coding DNA: TGTGCCTGGAGTCCCCTAGCGACAGGGACCCAGCATTTT. Translation: CAWSPLATGTQHF.

This clone appeared a few times. V is TRBV3-1 (or the pseudogene TRBV3-2) and J is TRBJ2-1; 9 positions match TRBD2. With 0 bases clipped from V and 7 bases from J, the junction kept 7 bases outside the gene matches. This CDR3 spans 16 amino acids. CDR1 LGHDT and CDR2 YNNKEL come from the germline V gene (reference sequence). The CDR3 nucleotides are TGTGCCAGCAGCCAAGATAGAGGACTAGCGTGGAATGAGCAGTTCTTC. Translated: CASSQDRGLAWNEQFF.

The chain combines TRBV7-9 with TRBJ1-6; D may be TRBD1 (5 bases). Germline CDR1 reads SEHNR; CDR2 reads FQNEAQ (reference sequence). Trimming removed 2 bases at V and 7 bases at J, with 12 bases between. This CDR3 spans 15 amino acids. CDR3 DNA sequence: TGTGCCAGCAGCTTATCGGGGGACGGCAATTCACCCCTCCACTTT. Amino acid sequence: CASSLSGDGNSPLHF.

The genes are TRBV4-3 and TRBJ2-1; D remains unclear. Germline V gene data show CDR1 as LGHNA and CDR2 as YSLEER. V was shortened by 7 bases and J by 8 bases, with 24 bases between the two germline ends. The CDR3 is 16 residues long. Here the CDR3 reads CASTYKPTVFSHEQFF. In nucleotides, the CDR3 is TGCGCCAGCACCTACAAGCCAACGGTTTTTAGCCATGAGCAGTTCTTC.

This chain links TRBV7-6 with TRBJ1-3; no firm D call. The germline V gene has CDR1 SGHVS and CDR2 FNYEAQ. This CDR3 region has 17 residues. Trimming left V 1 base short and J 0 bases short, with 13 bases between. The CDR3 DNA is TGTGCCAGCAGCTTAGGTGTCAGGACTAGCTCTGGAAACACCATATATTTT. This encodes CASSLGVRTSSGNTIYF. Together with reference TRBV7-6 and TRBJ1-3, the CDR3 gives the full variable domain: GAGVSQSPRYKVTKRGQDVALRCDPISGHVSLYWYRQALGQGPEFLTYFNYEAQQDKSGLPNDRFSAERPEGSISTLTIQRTEQRDSAMYRCASSLGVRTSSGNTIYFGEGSWLTVV.

The CDR3 DNA reads TGTGCCAGCAGCTTACCGGGACAAGTTTCTAACTATGGCTACACCTTC. Amino acids: CASSLPGQVSNYGYTF. The V gene is TRBV5-6, the J gene TRBJ1-2, with D perhaps TRBD1 (6 bases). The CDR3 has 16 amino acids. Per germline, CDR1 SGHDT and CDR2 YYEEEE. V lost 2 bases to trimming and J lost 0 bases, with 14 bases between them.

V and J are TRBV29-1 and TRBJ1-2; 8 nucleotides line up with TRBD1. The V gene's germline CDR1 is SQVTM and CDR2 ANQGSEA. CDR3 length: 13 amino acids. V dropped 6 bases and J dropped 4; count of bases not matched to a gene: 7. CDR3 bases: TGCAGCGTGTGGACAGGGAGGGGCTATGGCTACACCTTC. Protein product: CSVWTGRGYGYTF.

This chain connects TRBV12-5 to TRBJ2-7; D is uncertain. V lost 5 bases and J lost 4, with 12 bases in between. CDR3 length equals 13 residues. Germline values: CDR1 LGHNT, CDR2 FRNRAP. In DNA form, the CDR3 reads TGTGCTAGTGGTCGAACTACTAATTACGAGCAGTACTTC. Translated: CASGRTTNYEQYF.

This clone was picked up a small number of times. The J gene is TRBJ1-2, the V gene TRBV7-9; D perhaps matches TRBD1 (5 bases). The CDR3 length is 14 residues. Germline V gives CDR1 SEHNR, CDR2 FQNEAQ (reference sequence). V was cut by 6 bases and J by 8 bases, with 19 bases left in between. CDR3 sequence: CASSKQEAQFGYTF. DNA for the CDR3: TGTGCCAGCAGTAAACAGGAAGCTCAATTCGGCTACACCTTC.

The chain recombines TRBV4-3 with TRBJ2-3; 10 bases agree with TRBD2. The CDR3 contains 15 residues. Germline loops: CDR1 LGHNA, CDR2 YSLEER. J gave up 1 base and V 5 bases, and 3 bases lay outside the gene matches. As DNA, the CDR3 is TGCGCCAGCAGCGGAACTAGCGGGGGCACAGATACGCAGTATTTT. It is translated as CASSGTSGGTDTQYF.

The chain carries TRBV20-1 and TRBJ2-1, with no clear D. Germline CDR1 reads DFQATT; CDR2 reads SNEGSKA (reference sequence). The V gene lost 3 bases and the J gene lost 3 bases, with 6 bases spanning the gap. The CDR3 is 12 amino acids. CDR3 DNA: TGCAGTGCTAGTGAGCGCTACAATGAGCAGTTCTTC. This translates into CSASERYNEQFF.

The rearrangement joins TRBV6-5 to TRBJ2-5, with TRBD1 matching over 10 bases. The germline gives CDR1 MNHEY, CDR2 SVGAGI. The V segment lost 4 bases and the J segment 9 bases; nucleotides outside the gene matches: 14. This CDR3 spans 16 amino acids. The CDR3 region is CASSLLPGQGTRAQYF. Written as DNA, the CDR3 is TGTGCCAGCAGTTTACTTCCGGGACAGGGGACCCGGGCCCAGTACTTC.

CDR3 sequence reads: CATTVDANEQFF. CDR3 nucleotides: TGTGCCACCACCGTGGACGCGAATGAGCAGTTCTTC. The chain recombines TRBV15 with TRBJ2-1; D uncertain. Per germline, CDR1 LNHNV and CDR2 YYDKDF (reference sequence). This CDR3 contains 12 residues. With 7 bases removed from V and 7 bases from J, the gap between germline ends came to 11 bases.

V usage is TRBV7-9 and J usage is TRBJ2-5, with 11 bases identical to TRBD1. The V gene's germline CDR1 is SEHNR and CDR2 FQNEAQ (reference sequence). The V and J ends lost 5 bases and 5 bases, in that order; junction bases with no gene match: 7. The CDR3 has 15 amino acids. CDR3: CASSPRTGGGETQYF. The CDR3 DNA reads as TGTGCCAGCAGCCCACGGACAGGGGGCGGTGAGACCCAGTACTTC. The complete variable domain, with remaining parts taken from reference TRBV7-9 and TRBJ2-5, reads DTGVSQNPRHKITKRGQNVTFRCDPISEHNRLYWYRQTLGQGPEFLTYFQNEAQLEKSRLLSDRFSAERPKGSFSTLEIQRTEQGDSAMYLCASSPRTGGGETQYFGPGTRLLVL.